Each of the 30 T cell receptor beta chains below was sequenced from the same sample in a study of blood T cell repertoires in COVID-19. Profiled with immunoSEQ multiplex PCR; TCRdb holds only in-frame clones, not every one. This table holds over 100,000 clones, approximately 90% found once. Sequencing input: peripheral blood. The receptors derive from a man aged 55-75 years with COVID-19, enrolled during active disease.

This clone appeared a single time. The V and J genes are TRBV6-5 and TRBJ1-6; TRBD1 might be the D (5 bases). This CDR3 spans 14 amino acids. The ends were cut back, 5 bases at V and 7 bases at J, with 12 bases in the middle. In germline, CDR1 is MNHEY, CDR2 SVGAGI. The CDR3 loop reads CASSQSRQNSPLHF. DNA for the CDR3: TGTGCCAGCAGTCAGTCGCGACAGAATTCACCCCTCCACTTT.

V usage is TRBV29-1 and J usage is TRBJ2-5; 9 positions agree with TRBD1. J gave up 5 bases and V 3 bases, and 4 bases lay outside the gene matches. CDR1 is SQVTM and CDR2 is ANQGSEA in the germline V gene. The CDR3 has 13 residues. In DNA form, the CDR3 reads TGCAGCGTTGATACAGGGGGCCGGGAGACCCAGTACTTC. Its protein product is CSVDTGGRETQYF.

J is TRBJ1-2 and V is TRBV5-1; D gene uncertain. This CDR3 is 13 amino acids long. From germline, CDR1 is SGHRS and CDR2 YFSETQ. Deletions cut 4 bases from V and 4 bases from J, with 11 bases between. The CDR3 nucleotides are TGCGCCAGCAGCCCCGAGCGACTCTATGGCTACACCTTC. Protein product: CASSPERLYGYTF.

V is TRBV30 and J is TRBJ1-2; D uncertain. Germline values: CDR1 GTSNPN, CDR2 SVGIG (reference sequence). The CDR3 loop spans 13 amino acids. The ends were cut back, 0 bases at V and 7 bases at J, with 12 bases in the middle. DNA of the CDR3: TGTGCCTGGAGTGTACTGCGAGGCTCTGGCTACACCTTC. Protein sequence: CAWSVLRGSGYTF.

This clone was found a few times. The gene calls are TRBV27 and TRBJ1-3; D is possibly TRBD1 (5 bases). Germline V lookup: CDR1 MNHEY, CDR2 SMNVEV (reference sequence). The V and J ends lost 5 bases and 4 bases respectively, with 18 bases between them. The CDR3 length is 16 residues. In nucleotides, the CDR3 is TGTGCCAGCAGTCCTCGTACAGGCCCTCGCGGAAACACCATATATTTT. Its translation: CASSPRTGPRGNTIYF.

This chain's CDR3 is CAIQQPNQPQHF. CDR3 DNA: TGTGCCATCCAACAGCCAAATCAGCCCCAGCATTTT. V is TRBV10-3 and J is TRBJ1-5, with D unclear. The CDR3 contains 12 residues. V shed 8 bases and J shed 4 bases, with 9 bases lying between them. Germline-derived CDR1 and CDR2 are ENHRY and SYGVKD.

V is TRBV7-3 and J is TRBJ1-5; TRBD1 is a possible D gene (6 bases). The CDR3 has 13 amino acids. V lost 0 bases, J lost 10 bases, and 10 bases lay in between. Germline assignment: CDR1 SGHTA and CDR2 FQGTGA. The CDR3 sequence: CASSLTYRDPQHF. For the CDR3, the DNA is TGTGCCAGCAGCTTAACTTACAGGGACCCCCAGCATTTT.

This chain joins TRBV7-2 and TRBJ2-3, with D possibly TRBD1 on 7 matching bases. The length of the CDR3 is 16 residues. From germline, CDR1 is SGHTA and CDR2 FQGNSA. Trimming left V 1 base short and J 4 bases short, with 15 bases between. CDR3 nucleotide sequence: TGTGCCAGCAGCTTAGATGGGGCAGGGGGGCCAGATACGCAGTATTTT. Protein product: CASSLDGAGGPDTQYF.

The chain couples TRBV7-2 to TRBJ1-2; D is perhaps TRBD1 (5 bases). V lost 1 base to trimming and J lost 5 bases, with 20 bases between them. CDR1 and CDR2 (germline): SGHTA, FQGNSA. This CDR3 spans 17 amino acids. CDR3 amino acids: CASSLGPRAGPIYGYTF. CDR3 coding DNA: TGTGCCAGCAGCTTAGGACCTCGGGCAGGGCCCATTTATGGCTACACCTTC.

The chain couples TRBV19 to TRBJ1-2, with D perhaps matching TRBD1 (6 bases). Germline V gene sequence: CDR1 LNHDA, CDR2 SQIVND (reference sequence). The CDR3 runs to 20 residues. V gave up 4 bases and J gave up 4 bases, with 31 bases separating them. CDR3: CASSTSQGKVEAGSVYGYTF. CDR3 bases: TGTGCCAGTAGTACCTCACAGGGTAAGGTGGAAGCAGGTTCCGTCTATGGCTACACCTTC. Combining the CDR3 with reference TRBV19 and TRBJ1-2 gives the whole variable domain DGGITQSPKYLFRKEGQNVTLSCEQNLNHDAMYWYRQDPGQGLRLIYYSQIVNDFQKGDIAEGYSVSREKKESFPLTVTSAQKNPTAFYLCASSTSQGKVEAGSVYGYTFGSGTRLTVV.

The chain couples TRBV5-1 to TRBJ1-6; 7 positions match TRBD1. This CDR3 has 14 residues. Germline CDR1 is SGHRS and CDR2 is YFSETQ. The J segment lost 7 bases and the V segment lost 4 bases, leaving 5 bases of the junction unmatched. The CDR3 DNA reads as TGCGCCAGCAGCCCCGGGACAGCAAATTCACCCCTCCACTTT. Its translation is CASSPGTANSPLHF.

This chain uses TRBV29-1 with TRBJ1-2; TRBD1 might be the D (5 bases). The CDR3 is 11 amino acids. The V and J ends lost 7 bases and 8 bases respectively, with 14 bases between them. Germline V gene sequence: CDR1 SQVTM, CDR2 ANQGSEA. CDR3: CSARPTEGYTF. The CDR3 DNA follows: TGCAGCGCTAGACCGACAGAAGGCTACACCTTC.

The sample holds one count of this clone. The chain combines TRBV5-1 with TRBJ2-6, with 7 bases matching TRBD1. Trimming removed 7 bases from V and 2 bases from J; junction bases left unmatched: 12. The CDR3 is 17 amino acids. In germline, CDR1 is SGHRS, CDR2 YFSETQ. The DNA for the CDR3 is TGCGCCAGCTACGCGACAGGGCAAAAGACTGGGGCCAACGTCCTGACTTTC. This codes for CASYATGQKTGANVLTF.

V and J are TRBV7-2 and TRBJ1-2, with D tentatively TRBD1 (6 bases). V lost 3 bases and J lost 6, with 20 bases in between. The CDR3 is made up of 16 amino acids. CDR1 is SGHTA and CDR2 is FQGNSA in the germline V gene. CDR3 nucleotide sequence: TGTGCCAGCAGCTTGGATTTCGTGGGGGCGCGGAATGGCTACACCTTC. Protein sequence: CASSLDFVGARNGYTF.

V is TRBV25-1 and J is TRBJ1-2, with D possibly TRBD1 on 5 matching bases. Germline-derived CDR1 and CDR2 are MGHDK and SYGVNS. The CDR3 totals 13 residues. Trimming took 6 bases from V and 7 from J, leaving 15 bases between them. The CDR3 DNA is TGTGCCAGCAGGAGGGAGGCCGGGGGTGGCTACACCTTC. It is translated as CASRREAGGGYTF.

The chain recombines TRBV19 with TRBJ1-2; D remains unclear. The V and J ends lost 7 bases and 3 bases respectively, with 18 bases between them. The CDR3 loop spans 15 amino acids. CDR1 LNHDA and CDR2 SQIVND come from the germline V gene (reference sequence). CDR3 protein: CASTILTRPHYGYTF. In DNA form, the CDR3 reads TGTGCCAGTACAATCCTGACAAGACCCCACTATGGCTACACCTTC.

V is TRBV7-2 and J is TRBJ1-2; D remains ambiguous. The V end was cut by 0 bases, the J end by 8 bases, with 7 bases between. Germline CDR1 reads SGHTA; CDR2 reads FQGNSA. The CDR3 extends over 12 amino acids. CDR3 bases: TGTGCCAGCAGCTTAGCGCGCGGGGGCTACACCTTC. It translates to CASSLARGGYTF.

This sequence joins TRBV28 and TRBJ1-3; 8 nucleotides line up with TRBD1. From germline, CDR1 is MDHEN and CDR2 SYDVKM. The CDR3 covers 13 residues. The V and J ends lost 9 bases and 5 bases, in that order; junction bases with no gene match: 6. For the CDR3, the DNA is TGTGCCAGACCTTGGACAGGGAGAAACACCATATATTTT. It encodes CARPWTGRNTIYF. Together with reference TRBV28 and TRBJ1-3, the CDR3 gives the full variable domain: DVKVTQSSRYLVKRTGEKVFLECVQDMDHENMFWYRQDPGLGLRLIYFSYDVKMKEKGDIPEGYSVSREKKERFSLILESASTNQTSMYLCARPWTGRNTIYFGEGSWLTVV.

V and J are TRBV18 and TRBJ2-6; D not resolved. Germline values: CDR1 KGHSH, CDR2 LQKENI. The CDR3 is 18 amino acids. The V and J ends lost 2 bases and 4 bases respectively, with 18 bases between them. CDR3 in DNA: TGTGCCAGCTCACCAGTTGCTATACCTCTTATCGGGGCCAACGTCCTGACTTTC. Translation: CASSPVAIPLIGANVLTF. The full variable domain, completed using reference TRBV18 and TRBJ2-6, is NAGVMQNPRHLVRRRGQEARLRCSPMKGHSHVYWYRQLPEEGLKFMVYLQKENIIDESGMPKERFSAEFPKEGPSILRIQQVVRGDSAAYFCASSPVAIPLIGANVLTFGAGSRLTVL.

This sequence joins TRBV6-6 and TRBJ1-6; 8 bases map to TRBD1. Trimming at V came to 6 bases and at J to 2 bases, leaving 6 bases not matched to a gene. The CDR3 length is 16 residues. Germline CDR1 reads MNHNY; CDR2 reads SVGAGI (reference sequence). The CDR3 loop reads CASSPRGPAYNSPLHF. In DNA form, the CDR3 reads TGTGCCAGCAGCCCCAGGGGGCCGGCCTATAATTCACCCCTCCACTTT.

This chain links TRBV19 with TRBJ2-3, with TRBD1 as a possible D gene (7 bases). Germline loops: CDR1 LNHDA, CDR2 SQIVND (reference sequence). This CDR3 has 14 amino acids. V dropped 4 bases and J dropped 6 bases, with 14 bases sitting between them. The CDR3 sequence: CASSTTGRSDTQYF. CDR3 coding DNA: TGTGCCAGTAGTACGACAGGGAGGTCGGATACGCAGTATTTT. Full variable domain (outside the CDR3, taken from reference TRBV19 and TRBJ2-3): DGGITQSPKYLFRKEGQNVTLSCEQNLNHDAMYWYRQDPGQGLRLIYYSQIVNDFQKGDIAEGYSVSREKKESFPLTVTSAQKNPTAFYLCASSTTGRSDTQYFGPGTRLTVL.

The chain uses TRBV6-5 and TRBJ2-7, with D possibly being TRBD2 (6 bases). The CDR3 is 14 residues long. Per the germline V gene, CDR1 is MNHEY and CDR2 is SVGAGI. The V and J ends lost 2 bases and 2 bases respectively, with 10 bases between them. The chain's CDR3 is CASSYAGLPYEQYF. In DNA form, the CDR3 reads TGTGCCAGCAGTTACGCGGGACTTCCCTACGAGCAGTACTTC.

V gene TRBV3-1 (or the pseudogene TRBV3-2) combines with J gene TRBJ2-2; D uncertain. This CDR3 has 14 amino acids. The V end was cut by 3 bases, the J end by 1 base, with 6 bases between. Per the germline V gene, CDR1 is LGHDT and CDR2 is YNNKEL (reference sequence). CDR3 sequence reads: CASSQSGNTGELFF. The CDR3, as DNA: TGTGCCAGCAGCCAGTCCGGGAACACCGGGGAGCTGTTTTTT.

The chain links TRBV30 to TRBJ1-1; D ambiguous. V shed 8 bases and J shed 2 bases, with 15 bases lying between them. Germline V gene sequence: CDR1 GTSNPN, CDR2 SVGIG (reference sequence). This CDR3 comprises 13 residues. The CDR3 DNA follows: TGTGCCAAACGCGCCAACCTCAACACTGAAGCTTTCTTT. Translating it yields CAKRANLNTEAFF. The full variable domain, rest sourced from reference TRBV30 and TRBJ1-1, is SQTIHQWPATLVQPVGSPLSLECTVEGTSNPNLYWYRQAAGRGLQLLFYSVGIGQISSEVPQNLSASRPQDRQFILSSKKLLLSDSGFYLCAKRANLNTEAFFGQGTRLTVV.

DNA for the CDR3: TGTGCCAGCAGTGAACTCCGTAGTTCGGTGGGTTTAAGAGGGCAGTACTTC. It specifies CASSELRSSVGLRGQYF. This rearrangement joins TRBV6-1 to TRBJ2-7; D ambiguous. Germline V gene lookup returns CDR1 MNHNS and CDR2 SASEGT. V dropped 2 bases and J dropped 9 bases, with 26 bases sitting between them. The CDR3 spans 17 residues.

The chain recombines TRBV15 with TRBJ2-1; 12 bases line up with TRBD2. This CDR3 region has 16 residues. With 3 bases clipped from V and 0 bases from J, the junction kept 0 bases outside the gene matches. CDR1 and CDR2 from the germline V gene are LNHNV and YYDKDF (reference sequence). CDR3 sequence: CATSRTSGSSYNEQFF. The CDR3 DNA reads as TGTGCCACCAGCAGGACTAGCGGGAGCTCCTACAATGAGCAGTTCTTC.

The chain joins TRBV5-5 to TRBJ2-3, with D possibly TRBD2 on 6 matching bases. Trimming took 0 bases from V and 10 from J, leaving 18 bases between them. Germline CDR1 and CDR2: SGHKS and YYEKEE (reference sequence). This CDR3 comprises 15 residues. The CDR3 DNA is TGTGCCAGCAGCTTGGACCGGGGGAGCCCCCAATCGCAGTATTTT. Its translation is CASSLDRGSPQSQYF.

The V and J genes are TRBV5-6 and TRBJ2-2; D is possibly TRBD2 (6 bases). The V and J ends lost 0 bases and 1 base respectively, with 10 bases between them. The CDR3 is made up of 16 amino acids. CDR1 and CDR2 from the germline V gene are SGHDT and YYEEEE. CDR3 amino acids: CASSLVEGQNTGELFF. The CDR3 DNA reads TGTGCCAGCAGCTTGGTGGAGGGGCAGAACACCGGGGAGCTGTTTTTT.

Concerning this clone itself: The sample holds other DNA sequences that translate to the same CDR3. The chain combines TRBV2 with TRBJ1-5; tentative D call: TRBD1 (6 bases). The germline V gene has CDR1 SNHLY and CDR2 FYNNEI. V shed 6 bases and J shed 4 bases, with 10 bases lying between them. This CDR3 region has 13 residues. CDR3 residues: CASRVTGNQPQHF. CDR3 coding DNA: TGTGCCAGCAGGGTCACAGGGAATCAGCCCCAGCATTTT.

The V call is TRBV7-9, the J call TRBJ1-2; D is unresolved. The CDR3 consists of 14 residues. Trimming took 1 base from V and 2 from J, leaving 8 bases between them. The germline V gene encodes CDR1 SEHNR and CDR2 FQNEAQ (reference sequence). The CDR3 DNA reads TGTGCCAGCAGCTTAGTTGGCAGAAACTATGGCTACACCTTC. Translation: CASSLVGRNYGYTF. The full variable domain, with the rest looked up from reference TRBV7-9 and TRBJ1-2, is DTGVSQNPRHKITKRGQNVTFRCDPISEHNRLYWYRQTLGQGPEFLTYFQNEAQLEKSRLLSDRFSAERPKGSFSTLEIQRTEQGDSAMYLCASSLVGRNYGYTFGSGTRLTVV.